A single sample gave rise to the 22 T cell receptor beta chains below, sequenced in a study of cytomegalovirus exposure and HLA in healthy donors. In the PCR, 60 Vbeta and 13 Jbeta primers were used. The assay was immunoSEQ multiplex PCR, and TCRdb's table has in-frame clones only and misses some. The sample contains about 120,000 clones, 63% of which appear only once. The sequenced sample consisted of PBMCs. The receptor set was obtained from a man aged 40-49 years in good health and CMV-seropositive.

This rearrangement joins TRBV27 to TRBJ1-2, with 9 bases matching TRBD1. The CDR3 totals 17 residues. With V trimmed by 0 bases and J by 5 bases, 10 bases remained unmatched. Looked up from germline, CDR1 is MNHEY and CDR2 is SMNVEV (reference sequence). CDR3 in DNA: TGTGCCAGCAGTTTATCGGGGTGGGGACAGGGAGTTTATGGCTACACCTTC. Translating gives CASSLSGWGQGVYGYTF.

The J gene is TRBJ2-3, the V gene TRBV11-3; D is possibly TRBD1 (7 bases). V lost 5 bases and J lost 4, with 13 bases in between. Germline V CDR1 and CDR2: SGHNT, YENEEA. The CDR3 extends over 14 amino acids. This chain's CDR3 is CASSPDREADTQYF. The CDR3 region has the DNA TGTGCCAGCAGCCCCGACAGGGAGGCAGATACGCAGTATTTT.

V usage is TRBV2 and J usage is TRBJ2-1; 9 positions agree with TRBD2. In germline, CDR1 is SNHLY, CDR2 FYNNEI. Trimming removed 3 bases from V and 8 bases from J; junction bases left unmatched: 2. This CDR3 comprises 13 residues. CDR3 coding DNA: TGTGCCAGCAGTGATAGGACTAGCGATGAGCAGTTCTTC. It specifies CASSDRTSDEQFF. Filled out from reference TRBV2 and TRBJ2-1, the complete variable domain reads EPEVTQTPSHQVTQMGQEVILRCVPISNHLYFYWYRQILGQKVEFLVSFYNNEISEKSEIFDDQFSVERPDGSNFTLKIRSTKLEDSAMYFCASSDRTSDEQFFGPGTRLTVL.

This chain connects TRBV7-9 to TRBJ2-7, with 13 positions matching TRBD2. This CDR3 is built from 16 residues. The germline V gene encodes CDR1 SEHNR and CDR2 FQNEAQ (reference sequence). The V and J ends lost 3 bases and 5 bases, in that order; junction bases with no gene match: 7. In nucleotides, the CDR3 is TGTGCCAGCAGCTTCCCTGCCGGGACTAGCGGGAACGAGCAGTACTTC. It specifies CASSFPAGTSGNEQYF.

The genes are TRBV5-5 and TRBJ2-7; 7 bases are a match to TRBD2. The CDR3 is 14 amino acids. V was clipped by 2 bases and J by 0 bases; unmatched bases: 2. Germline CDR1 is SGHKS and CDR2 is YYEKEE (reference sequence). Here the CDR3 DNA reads TGTGCCAGCAGCTTCGAGCGGGGCTCCTACGAGCAGTACTTC. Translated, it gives CASSFERGSYEQYF.

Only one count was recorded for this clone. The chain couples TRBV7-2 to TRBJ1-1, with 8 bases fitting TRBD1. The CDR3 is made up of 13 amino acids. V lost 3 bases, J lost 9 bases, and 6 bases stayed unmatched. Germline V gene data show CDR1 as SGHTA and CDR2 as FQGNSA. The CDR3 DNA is TGTGCCAGCAGCTTCGGACAGGGTTTTCAAGCTTTCTTT. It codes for CASSFGQGFQAFF.

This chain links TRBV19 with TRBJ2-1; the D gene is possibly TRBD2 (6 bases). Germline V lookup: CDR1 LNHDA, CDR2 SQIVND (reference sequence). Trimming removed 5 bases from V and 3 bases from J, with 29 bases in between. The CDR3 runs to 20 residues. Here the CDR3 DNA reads TGTGCCAGTAGTGCTATGCTGCTCCATGAGGGGACTCCTCACTACAATGAGCAGTTCTTC. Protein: CASSAMLLHEGTPHYNEQFF.

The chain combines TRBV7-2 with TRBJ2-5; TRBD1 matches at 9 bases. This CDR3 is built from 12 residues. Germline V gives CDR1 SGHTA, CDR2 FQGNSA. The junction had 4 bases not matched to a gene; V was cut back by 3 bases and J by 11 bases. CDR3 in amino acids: CASSLQGTGQYF. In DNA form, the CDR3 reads TGTGCCAGCAGCTTGCAGGGGACAGGGCAGTACTTC.

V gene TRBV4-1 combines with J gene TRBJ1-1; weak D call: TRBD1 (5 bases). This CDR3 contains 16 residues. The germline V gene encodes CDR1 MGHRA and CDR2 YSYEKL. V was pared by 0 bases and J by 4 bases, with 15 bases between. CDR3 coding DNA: TGCGCCAGCAGCCAAGATGTTCCAGGGTATGGCACTGAAGCTTTCTTT. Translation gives CASSQDVPGYGTEAFF.

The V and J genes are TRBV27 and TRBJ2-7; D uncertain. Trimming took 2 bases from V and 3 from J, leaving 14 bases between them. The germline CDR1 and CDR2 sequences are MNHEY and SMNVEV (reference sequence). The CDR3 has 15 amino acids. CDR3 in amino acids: CASSLVPGTNYEQYF. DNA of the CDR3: TGTGCCAGCAGTTTAGTCCCAGGTACCAACTACGAGCAGTACTTC.

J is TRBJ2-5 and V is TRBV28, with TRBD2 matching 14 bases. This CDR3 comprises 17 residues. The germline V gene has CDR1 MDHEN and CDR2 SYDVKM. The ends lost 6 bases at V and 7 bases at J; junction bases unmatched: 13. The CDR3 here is CASSPSGTSGSRGTQYF. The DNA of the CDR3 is TGTGCCAGCAGCCCATCCGGGACTAGCGGGAGTAGGGGGACCCAGTACTTC.

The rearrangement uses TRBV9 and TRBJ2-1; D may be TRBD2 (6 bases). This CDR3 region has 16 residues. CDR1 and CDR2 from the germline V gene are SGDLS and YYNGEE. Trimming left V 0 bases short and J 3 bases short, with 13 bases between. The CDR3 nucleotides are TGTGCCAGCAGCGTAGTCGCTAGCGACTACTACAATGAGCAGTTCTTC. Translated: CASSVVASDYYNEQFF.

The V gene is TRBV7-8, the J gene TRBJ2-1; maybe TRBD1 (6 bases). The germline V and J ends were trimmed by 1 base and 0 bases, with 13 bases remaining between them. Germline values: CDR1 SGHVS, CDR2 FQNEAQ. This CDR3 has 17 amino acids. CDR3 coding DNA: TGTGCCAGCAGCTTAGTTGGGGGCCTCAGCTCCTACAATGAGCAGTTCTTC. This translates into CASSLVGGLSSYNEQFF.

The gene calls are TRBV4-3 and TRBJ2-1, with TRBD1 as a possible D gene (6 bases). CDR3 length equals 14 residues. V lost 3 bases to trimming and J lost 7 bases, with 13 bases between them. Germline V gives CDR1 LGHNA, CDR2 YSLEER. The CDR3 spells CASSQRDRHNEQFF. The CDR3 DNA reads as TGCGCCAGCAGCCAGAGAGACAGGCATAATGAGCAGTTCTTC.

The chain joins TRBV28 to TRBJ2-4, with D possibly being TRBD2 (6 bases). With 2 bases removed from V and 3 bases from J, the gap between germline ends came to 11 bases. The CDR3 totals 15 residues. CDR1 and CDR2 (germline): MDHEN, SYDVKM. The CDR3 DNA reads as TGTGCCAGCAGTTTACAGACTAGTGACAAAAACATTCAGTACTTC. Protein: CASSLQTSDKNIQYF. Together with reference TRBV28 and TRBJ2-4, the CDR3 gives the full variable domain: DVKVTQSSRYLVKRTGEKVFLECVQDMDHENMFWYRQDPGLGLRLIYFSYDVKMKEKGDIPEGYSVSREKKERFSLILESASTNQTSMYLCASSLQTSDKNIQYFGAGTRLSVL.

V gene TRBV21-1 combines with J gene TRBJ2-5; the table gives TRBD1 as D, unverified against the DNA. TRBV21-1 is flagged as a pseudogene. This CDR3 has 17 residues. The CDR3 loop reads CASSKAEDQGRQETQYF. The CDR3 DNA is TGTGCCAGCAGCAAAGCCGAGGACCAGGGTAGGCAAGAGACCCAGTACTTC.

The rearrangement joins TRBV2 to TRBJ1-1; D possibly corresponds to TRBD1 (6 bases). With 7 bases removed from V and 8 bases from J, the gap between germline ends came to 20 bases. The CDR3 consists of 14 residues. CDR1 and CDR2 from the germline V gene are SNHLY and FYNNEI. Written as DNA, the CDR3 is TGTGCCAGCACTCCTGATTGGACAGAACAAGAAGCTTTCTTT. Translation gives CASTPDWTEQEAFF.

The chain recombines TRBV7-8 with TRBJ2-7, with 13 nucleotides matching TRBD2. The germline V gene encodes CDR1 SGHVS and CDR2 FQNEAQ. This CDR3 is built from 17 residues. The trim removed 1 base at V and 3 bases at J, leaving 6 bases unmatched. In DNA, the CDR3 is TGTGCCAGCAGCTTAGTGGGACTAGCGGGATTACTCTACGAGCAGTACTTC. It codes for CASSLVGLAGLLYEQYF.

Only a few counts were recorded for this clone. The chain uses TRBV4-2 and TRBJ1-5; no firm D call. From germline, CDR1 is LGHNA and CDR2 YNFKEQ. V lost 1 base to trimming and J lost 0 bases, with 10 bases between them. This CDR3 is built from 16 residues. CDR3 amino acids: CASSQAVRISNQPQHF. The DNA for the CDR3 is TGTGCCAGCAGCCAAGCGGTCAGGATTAGCAATCAGCCCCAGCATTTT.

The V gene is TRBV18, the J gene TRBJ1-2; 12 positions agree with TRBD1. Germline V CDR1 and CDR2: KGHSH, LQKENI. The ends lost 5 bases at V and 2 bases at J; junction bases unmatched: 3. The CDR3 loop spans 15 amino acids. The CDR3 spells CASSTGTGGNYGYTF. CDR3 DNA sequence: TGTGCCAGCTCAACCGGGACAGGGGGCAACTATGGCTACACCTTC.

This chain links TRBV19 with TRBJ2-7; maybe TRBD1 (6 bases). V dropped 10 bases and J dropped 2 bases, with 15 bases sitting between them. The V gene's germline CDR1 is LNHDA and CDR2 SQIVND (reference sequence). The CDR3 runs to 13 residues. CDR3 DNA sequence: TGTGCCACCTCACTGACAGGTCCCTACGAGCAGTACTTC. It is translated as CATSLTGPYEQYF. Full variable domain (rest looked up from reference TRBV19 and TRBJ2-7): DGGITQSPKYLFRKEGQNVTLSCEQNLNHDAMYWYRQDPGQGLRLIYYSQIVNDFQKGDIAEGYSVSREKKESFPLTVTSAQKNPTAFYLCATSLTGPYEQYFGPGTRLTVT.

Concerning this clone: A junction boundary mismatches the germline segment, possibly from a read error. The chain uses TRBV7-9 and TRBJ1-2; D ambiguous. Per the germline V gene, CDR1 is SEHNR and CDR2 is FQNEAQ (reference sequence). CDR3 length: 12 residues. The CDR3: CSSSATDYGYTF. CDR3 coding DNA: TGTTCCAGCAGCGCAACTGACTATGGCTACACCTTC.